The T cell receptor beta chain under discussion was sequenced for a study of molecular identifiers for immune sequencing clone quantification. Background on the study: Within a replicate experiment, RNA obtained from either about 21,000 or 97,000 naive CD8 cells was divided into five aliquots, and four of those aliquots were then sequenced.

TCRdb passed the PCR reads through MiXCR, listing each CDR3 protein once. The sample holds hundreds of thousands of distinct CDR3 sequences, over 25% seen once. From about 21,000 to 970,000 sorted cells, naive CD8 libraries were generated with 10%, 30% or 50% RNA. As to this clonotype: Its ends do not fully match the called genes, so a read error is possible.

The sequence was collected from a human donor in good health. Some libraries in this study had Jurkat cell RNA spiked in. The sample consisted of naive CD8+ T cells from blood, with Jurkat cell RNA spiked in. Described subset: FACS-sorted CD8+CD4-CCR7+CD45RA+ naive T cells.

The chain's CDR3 is CARSLSKLAATYNEQFF. CDR3 sequence (DNA): TGTGCCCGCAGTTTATCCAAACTAGCGGCCACCTACAATGAGCAGTTCTTC. J is TRBJ2-1 and V is TRBV27; 8 nucleotides line up with TRBD2. Per the germline V gene, CDR1 is MNHEY and CDR2 is SMNVEV (reference sequence). The CDR3 runs 17 residues.